This TCR beta chain was recovered during a study of blood T cell repertoires in COVID-19. Study-level information: Specimens from acute and convalescent COVID-19 originated in the United States, Italy and Spain. PBMCs, B-cell-depleted T cells, or T cells provided the cDNA or gDNA that made up the material.

As originally analysed: Cell counts per sample came from amplifying reference gene primers. Sequenced by immunoSEQ multiplex PCR; TCRdb stores in-frame clones only, minus some. V, J and clone size are those of that table, while D and trimming were read from the DNA. The data contain about 220,000 clones, approximately 81% of them seen just once; the ten biggest clones take up 3.6%. The CDR3 has 15 residues. The V gene lost 2 bases and the J gene lost 1 base, with 11 bases spanning the gap. CDR1 and CDR2 (germline): LGHDT, YNNKEL (reference sequence). This clone was recorded a few times. V gene TRBV3-1 (or the pseudogene TRBV3-2) combines with J gene TRBJ1-1; D unclear. Source material: peripheral blood. This TCR was sampled from a woman of 80 years or more with acute or convalescent COVID-19. CDR3 sequence: CASSQLARKNTEAFF. DNA for the CDR3: TGTGCCAGCAGCCAACTGGCGAGGAAGAACACTGAAGCTTTCTTT.